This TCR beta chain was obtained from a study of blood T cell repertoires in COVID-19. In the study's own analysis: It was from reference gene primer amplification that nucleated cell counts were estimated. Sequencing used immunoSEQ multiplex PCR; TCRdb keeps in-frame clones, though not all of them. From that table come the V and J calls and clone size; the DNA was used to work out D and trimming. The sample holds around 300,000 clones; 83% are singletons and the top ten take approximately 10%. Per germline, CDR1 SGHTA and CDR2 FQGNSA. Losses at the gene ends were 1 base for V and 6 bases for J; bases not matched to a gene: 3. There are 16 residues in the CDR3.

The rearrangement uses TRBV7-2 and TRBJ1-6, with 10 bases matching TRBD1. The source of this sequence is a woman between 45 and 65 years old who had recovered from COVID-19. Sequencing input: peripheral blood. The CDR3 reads CASSLGGTGVNSPLHF. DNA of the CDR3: TGTGCCAGCAGCTTAGGGGGGACAGGGGTTAATTCACCCCTCCACTTT.